This TCR beta chain is drawn from a study of lymphopenia after photon versus proton radiotherapy. This CDR3 has 13 amino acids. CDR1 SQVTM and CDR2 ANQGSEA come from the germline V gene. V was pared by 6 bases and J by 1 base, with 11 bases between. Study results and caveats: Authors raise, but do not show, better survival with proton therapy. After lymphocyte nadir, photon-treated repertoires showed oligoclonal expansion, especially CD8+ Temra. A bigger post-nadir fall in TCR diversity correlated inversely with survival time in deceased patients. Relative stability marked proton patients; photon patients lost diversity and naive cells.

To note about this clone: Its antigen is not known. The sample has other DNA sequences that encode this CDR3 too.

Method: immunoSEQ multiplex PCR; TCRdb's copy keeps in-frame clones and lacks some. The sample consists of 30,000 to 45,000 clones, under 90% of them appearing once. This clonotype was sampled from a man aged 45 to 65 with gastric cancer. Sequenced here: peripheral blood, sampled from a patient treated with photon-based radiotherapy. The chain links TRBV29-1 to TRBJ2-3, with D hard to call. CDR3 DNA: TGCAGCGTGGAAAGGGCTCGCACAGATACGCAGTATTTT. The encoded protein is CSVERARTDTQYF.